This entry is about one T cell receptor (beta chain). Its antigen is undetermined. This record comes from a study of cytomegalovirus exposure and HLA in healthy donors. Findings of the study overall: Most likely, a cluster of highly shared sequence variants arose as a sequencing artifact.

This PCR relied on a set of 60 Vbeta primers and 13 Jbeta primers. Here immunoSEQ multiplex PCR was the method, and the copy in TCRdb shows in-frame clones only, minus some. This table holds about 110,000 clones, 55% to 75% found once. Nominally healthy donors were sampled, though unrecorded immune exposures were likely. This CDR3 region has 12 residues. With 4 bases removed from V and 5 bases from J, the gap between germline ends came to 8 bases. The germline gives CDR1 SNHLY, CDR2 FYNNEI. This chain joins TRBV2 and TRBJ2-5; D gene unclear. Sequencing was carried out using PBMCs. The TCR comes from a young man in good health and CMV-seropositive. CDR3 DNA sequence: TGTGCCAGCAGTGTCTATTCCGAGACCCAGTACTTC. It encodes CASSVYSETQYF.